A single sample gave rise to the 16 T cell receptor beta chains below, sequenced in a study of shared clonotypes between healthy human individuals (dated by TCRdb to 2020 to 2021). The library was made by the immunoSEQ multiplex PCR assay. TCRdb limited this immuneACCESS table to in-frame rearrangements with V and J called. A share of clones is missing; checked studies link under half to unresolved V genes, and the rest is unexplained. The sample data list 2 million to 2.5 million clones, and approximately 96% of these were observed just once. The ten largest clones represent more than 0.1% of the sample. The sequencing sample was made of naive CD4+ T cells sorted from blood. The cell subset or site label for this specimen denotes: CD45RA+ positively selected. Receptors were obtained from a man between 18 and 29 years old in good health.

The chain has TRBV6-5 and TRBJ2-7; TRBD1 aligns across 11 bases. V lost 5 bases to trimming and J lost 4 bases; unmatched junction nucleotides: 4. Germline V gene sequence: CDR1 MNHEY, CDR2 SVGAGI. This CDR3 contains 14 residues. The CDR3: CASSKGQGVYEQYF. Written as DNA, the CDR3 is TGTGCCAGCAGTAAGGGACAGGGGGTGTACGAGCAGTACTTC.

The V and J genes are TRBV9 and TRBJ1-6; maybe TRBD1 (5 bases). The CDR3 runs to 15 residues. Germline CDR1 reads SGDLS; CDR2 reads YYNGEE. Between the trimmed V and J ends, which lost 0 bases and 5 bases, there was a span of 9 bases. The CDR3 sequence: CASSVATGHNSPLHF. The CDR3 DNA sequence: TGTGCCAGCAGCGTAGCAACGGGACATAATTCACCCCTCCACTTT.

The chain joins TRBV6-1 to TRBJ2-7, with 9 nucleotides matching TRBD1. This CDR3 spans 14 amino acids. The V and J ends lost 4 bases and 3 bases, in that order; junction bases with no gene match: 4. Germline assignment: CDR1 MNHNS and CDR2 SASEGT. The CDR3 reads CASSGGQGSYEQYF. The CDR3 region has the DNA TGTGCCAGCAGTGGCGGACAGGGGAGCTACGAGCAGTACTTC.

On this clone itself: The junction departs from germline at one end; a sequencing error may be responsible. The chain uses TRBV7-7 and TRBJ2-5, with D perhaps TRBD2 (7 bases). Per germline, CDR1 SSHAT and CDR2 FNYEAQ (reference sequence). The CDR3 runs 15 residues. CDR3 coding DNA: TGTGCTAGCAGCTTAGCGGGCAGGGGACAAGAGACCCAGTACTTC. It encodes CASSLAGRGQETQYF.

The chain has TRBV2 and TRBJ2-7; D might be TRBD2 (5 bases). This CDR3 has 13 amino acids. Trimming left V 4 bases short and J 4 bases short, with 11 bases between. Germline lookup yields CDR1 SNHLY and CDR2 FYNNEI. The CDR3 coding sequence is TGTGCCAGCAGTGGGCGGACTGCGTACGAGCAGTACTTC. It specifies CASSGRTAYEQYF. The complete variable domain, with remaining parts taken from reference TRBV2 and TRBJ2-7, reads EPEVTQTPSHQVTQMGQEVILRCVPISNHLYFYWYRQILGQKVEFLVSFYNNEISEKSEIFDDQFSVERPDGSNFTLKIRSTKLEDSAMYFCASSGRTAYEQYFGPGTRLTVT.

The chain uses TRBV5-1 and TRBJ2-5; tentative D call: TRBD1 (5 bases). V was cut by 2 bases and J by 5 bases, with 16 bases left in between. CDR1 is SGHRS, CDR2 YFSETQ, per germline. The CDR3 runs 15 residues. The CDR3 sequence: CASSFLSGSRETQYF. The CDR3 DNA is TGCGCCAGCAGCTTCCTCTCAGGGTCCCGGGAGACCCAGTACTTC.

The genes are TRBV10-3 and TRBJ2-3; D might be TRBD1 (5 bases). Germline V CDR1 and CDR2: ENHRY, SYGVKD. Deletions cut 6 bases from V and 0 bases from J, with 10 bases between. The CDR3 covers 14 residues. The CDR3 loop is CAISRQPSTDTQYF. DNA of the CDR3: TGTGCCATCAGCCGACAGCCAAGCACAGATACGCAGTATTTT.

The chain carries TRBV11-2 and TRBJ2-4, with 7 positions matching TRBD1. Germline V lookup: CDR1 SGHAT, CDR2 FQNNGV. The CDR3 extends over 16 amino acids. The V gene end was trimmed by 4 bases and the J gene end by 0 bases; junction bases not matched to a gene: 6. The CDR3 protein is CASSSGQATAKNIQYF. The DNA for the CDR3 is TGTGCCAGCAGCTCAGGACAGGCCACAGCCAAAAACATTCAGTACTTC. Using reference TRBV11-2 and TRBJ2-4 for the parts outside the CDR3, the full variable domain is EAGVAQSPRYKIIEKRQSVAFWCNPISGHATLYWYQQILGQGPKLLIQFQNNGVVDDSQLPKDRFSAERLKGVDSTLKIQPAKLEDSAVYLCASSSGQATAKNIQYFGAGTRLSVL.

Remarks on this clone: The sample carries other DNA sequences with the same CDR3. This chain uses TRBV2 with TRBJ1-5; D might be TRBD1 (6 bases). The CDR3 runs to 15 residues. V lost 6 bases and J 1 base, leaving 13 bases between the germline ends. Germline CDR1 and CDR2: SNHLY and FYNNEI. This chain's CDR3 is CASREQGGSNQPQHF. The CDR3 DNA sequence: TGTGCCAGCAGGGAACAGGGCGGAAGCAATCAGCCCCAGCATTTT.

The rearrangement joins TRBV30 to TRBJ1-3, with D hard to call. This CDR3 has 14 residues. Trimming took 1 base from V and 0 from J, leaving 7 bases between them. The germline gives CDR1 GTSNPN, CDR2 SVGIG (reference sequence). The CDR3 DNA is TGTGCCTGGAGTGCGACGCACTCTGGAAACACCATATATTTT. Amino acid sequence: CAWSATHSGNTIYF.

V and J are TRBV6-1 and TRBJ1-2, with TRBD1 identical over 8 bases. V lost 8 bases, J lost 8 bases, and 10 bases stayed unmatched. Per the germline V gene, CDR1 is MNHNS and CDR2 is SASEGT. This CDR3 spans 13 amino acids. DNA for the CDR3: TGTGCCAGCGGGCCAGGGGGCTCTTTCGGCTACACCTTC. This sequence encodes CASGPGGSFGYTF.

This chain joins TRBV5-6 and TRBJ2-5, with 11 positions matching TRBD1. This CDR3 has 15 amino acids. Germline assignment: CDR1 SGHDT and CDR2 YYEEEE. V lost 4 bases to trimming and J lost 1 base; unmatched junction nucleotides: 3. The CDR3 sequence is CASSGGTGGQETQYF. Written as DNA, the CDR3 is TGTGCCAGCAGCGGAGGGACAGGGGGCCAAGAGACCCAGTACTTC. Supplemented by reference TRBV5-6 and TRBJ2-5, the full variable domain reads DAGVTQSPTHLIKTRGQQVTLRCSPKSGHDTVSWYQQALGQGPQFIFQYYEEEERQRGNFPDRFSGHQFPNYSSELNVNALLLGDSALYLCASSGGTGGQETQYFGPGTRLLVL.

The chain combines TRBV5-1 with TRBJ1-2; TRBD1 aligns across 7 bases. The CDR3 extends over 15 amino acids. Germline CDR1 reads SGHRS; CDR2 reads YFSETQ. Trimming at V came to 4 bases and at J to 0 bases, leaving 6 bases not matched to a gene. CDR3 amino acids: CASSRGQEPNYGYTF. In nucleotides, the CDR3 is TGCGCCAGCAGCCGAGGACAGGAGCCTAACTATGGCTACACCTTC. Using reference TRBV5-1 and TRBJ1-2 for the parts outside the CDR3, the full variable domain is KAGVTQTPRYLIKTRGQQVTLSCSPISGHRSVSWYQQTPGQGLQFLFEYFSETQRNKGNFPGRFSGRQFSNSRSEMNVSTLELGDSALYLCASSRGQEPNYGYTFGSGTRLTVV.

The sample holds one count of this clone. The V and J genes are TRBV10-1 and TRBJ2-7; a possible D gene is TRBD1 (5 bases). Germline lookup yields CDR1 WNHNN and CDR2 SYGVQD (reference sequence). The CDR3 length is 14 residues. Trimming took off 3 bases at V and 0 bases at J, with 9 bases between the two ends. The CDR3 region has the DNA TGCGCCAGCAGTGAAGGACACCTCTCCTACGAGCAGTACTTC. It is translated as CASSEGHLSYEQYF.

CDR3 DNA sequence: TGTGCCAGCGGGAACCTATACGAGCAGTACTTC. This encodes CASGNLYEQYF. The chain is built from TRBV6-5 and TRBJ2-7; D remains ambiguous. The germline CDR1 and CDR2 sequences are MNHEY and SVGAGI. V shed 8 bases and J shed 4 bases, with 9 bases lying between them. The CDR3 sequence is 11 residues long.

About this clone itself: Other nucleotide sequences from this sample produce the same CDR3. The CDR3 here is CASSPTGGETQYF. CDR3 nucleotide sequence: TGTGCCAGCAGCCCAACAGGGGGTGAGACCCAGTACTTC. The gene calls are TRBV11-2 and TRBJ2-5; TRBD1 aligns across 8 bases. The V gene end was trimmed by 5 bases and the J gene end by 5 bases; junction bases not matched to a gene: 4. The CDR3 contains 13 residues. CDR1 and CDR2 (germline): SGHAT, FQNNGV.